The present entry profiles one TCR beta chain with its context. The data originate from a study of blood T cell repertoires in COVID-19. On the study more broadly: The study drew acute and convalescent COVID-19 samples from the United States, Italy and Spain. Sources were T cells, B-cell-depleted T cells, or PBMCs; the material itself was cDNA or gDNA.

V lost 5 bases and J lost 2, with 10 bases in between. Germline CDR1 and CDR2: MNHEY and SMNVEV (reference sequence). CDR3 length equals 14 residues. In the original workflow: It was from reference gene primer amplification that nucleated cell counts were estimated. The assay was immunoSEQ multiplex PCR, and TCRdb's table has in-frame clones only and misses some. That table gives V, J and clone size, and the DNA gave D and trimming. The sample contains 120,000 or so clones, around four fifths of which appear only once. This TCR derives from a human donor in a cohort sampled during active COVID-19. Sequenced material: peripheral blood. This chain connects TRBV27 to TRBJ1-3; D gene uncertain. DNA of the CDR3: TGTGCCAGCAGTCATTACGGGACTGGAAACACCATATATTTT. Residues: CASSHYGTGNTIYF.